Reported below is one T cell receptor (beta chain). CDR1 is DFQATT and CDR2 is SNEGSKA in the germline V gene (reference sequence). This CDR3 region has 14 residues. The ends were cut back, 1 base at V and 8 bases at J, with 17 bases in the middle. This entry is derived from a study of patients and donors after allogeneic stem cell transplantation. TCRdb used MiXCR to reprocess the RT-PCR reads, holding one entry per CDR3 protein. The sample records a few hundred thousand distinct CDR3 sequences, less than 15% being singletons. The V gene is TRBV20-1, the J gene TRBJ1-2, with D hard to call. Sequencing input: blood, either unsorted or a sorted T cell fraction (not recorded which). This clonotype originated in a human donor who was either an allogeneic HSCT recipient or a stem cell or donor lymphocyte infusion donor (not recorded which). It is not recorded whose cells these are; they may come from a transplant donor. The CDR3 protein is CSARAPWRAFGYTF. The CDR3 bases are TGCAGTGCTAGAGCCCCATGGAGGGCTTTCGGCTACACCTTC.